This T cell receptor (beta chain) was sequenced during a study of T cells after yellow fever vaccination. Germline lookup yields CDR1 SQVTM and CDR2 ANQGSEA. V shed 6 bases and J 3 bases; nucleotides not matched to a gene: 4. The CDR3 has 12 residues. UMIs and a universal primer site were added when TCR cDNA was made by 5'RACE template switching. TCRdb re-called the 5' RACE reads through MiXCR, storing one row per CDR3 protein. The data contain 510,000 or so distinct CDR3 sequences, 15% to 20% of them singletons. V gene TRBV29-1 combines with J gene TRBJ1-1; 7 bases align to TRBD1. This clonotype was obtained from a man aged 30-40 years who received the YFV17D yellow fever vaccine. The sample consisted of PBMCs, taken 15 days after the yellow fever booster vaccination. The CDR3 reads CSVSDRYTEAFF. CDR3 DNA sequence: TGCAGCGTCTCGGACAGGTACACTGAAGCTTTCTTT.